This T cell receptor (beta chain) was observed in a study of T-cell memory formation after mild COVID-19. In the study overall: Largely, the TCR clusters proved donor specific. Notes on the study in general: Memory sampled before infection contained some responding clones, suggesting cross-reactive memory joined. Contracting clones from day 15 to 85 showed balanced CD4/CD8; later expanders favored CD4+.

One entry per CDR3 protein results from TCRdb running MiXCR on the 5' RACE reads. The profile shows some 260,000 distinct CDR3 sequences, around 17% of them singletons. This CDR3 contains 14 residues. Deletions cut 6 bases from V and 6 bases from J, with 17 bases between. This clonotype came up a few times. Its antigen is not identified. Sequenced: PBMCs or a T cell subset sorted from them (not recorded which). This chain links TRBV12-3 or TRBV12-4 with TRBJ1-1; D unclear. The TCR comes from a man aged 18 to 30 who had mild COVID-19 (a few samples of this study predate the infection). Cell type and time point are not known. This CDR3 reads CASRRNAAGPEAFF. The CDR3 bases are TGTGCCAGCAGACGAAACGCCGCTGGCCCTGAAGCTTTCTTT.